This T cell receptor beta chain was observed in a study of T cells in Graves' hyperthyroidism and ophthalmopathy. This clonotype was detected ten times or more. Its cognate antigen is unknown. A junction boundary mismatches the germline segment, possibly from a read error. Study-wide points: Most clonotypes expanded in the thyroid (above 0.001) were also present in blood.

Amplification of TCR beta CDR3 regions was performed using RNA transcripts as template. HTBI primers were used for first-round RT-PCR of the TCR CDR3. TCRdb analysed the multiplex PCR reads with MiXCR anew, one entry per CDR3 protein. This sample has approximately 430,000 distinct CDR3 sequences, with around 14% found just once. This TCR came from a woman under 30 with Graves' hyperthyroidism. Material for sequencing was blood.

CDR3 protein: CASSLEVRGSPLHF. The DNA for the CDR3 is TGTGCCAGCAGTTTAGAGGTCAGGGGTTCACCCCTCCACTTT. The V gene is TRBV7-2, the J gene TRBJ1-6; D possibly corresponds to TRBD1 (6 bases). Germline CDR1 is SGHTA and CDR2 is FQGNSA. The CDR3 has 14 amino acids.